One and the same sample provided the 6 T cell receptor beta chains below, sequenced in a study of cytomegalovirus exposure and HLA in healthy donors. PCR was performed using 60 Vbeta and 13 Jbeta primers. Libraries were prepared by immunoSEQ multiplex PCR; TCRdb keeps only in-frame clonotypes and omits some of them. The sample holds roughly 93,000 clones, around 78% seen once. Sequenced material: PBMCs. The receptor source for this set is a man aged 30 to 45 in good health and CMV-seronegative.

The chain is built from TRBV14 and TRBJ2-3; 9 positions match TRBD2. The CDR3 has 17 residues. The germline CDR1 and CDR2 sequences are SGHDN and FVKESK. V was pared by 4 bases and J by 0 bases, with 8 bases of the junction left unmatched. CDR3 sequence (DNA): TGTGCCAGCAGCCCCTTATCTAGCGGGGTTAGCACAGATACGCAGTATTTT. This translates into CASSPLSSGVSTDTQYF.

This clone turned up a few times. The J gene is TRBJ2-7, the V gene TRBV6-1; the match to TRBD2 covers 8 bases. Losses at the gene ends were 4 bases for V and 1 base for J; bases not matched to a gene: 3. The germline V gene encodes CDR1 MNHNS and CDR2 SASEGT. The CDR3 loop spans 14 amino acids. The CDR3 region is CASSAGGGSYEQYV. In DNA, the CDR3 is TGTGCCAGCAGTGCGGGAGGGGGTTCCTACGAGCAGTACGTC.

This rearrangement joins TRBV7-9 to TRBJ1-1; weak D call: TRBD1 (5 bases). The CDR3 loop spans 16 amino acids. Looked up from germline, CDR1 is SEHNR and CDR2 is FQNEAQ (reference sequence). V dropped 6 bases and J dropped 1 base, with 18 bases sitting between them. This chain's CDR3 is CASRGGTKDKNTEAFF. The CDR3 DNA follows: TGTGCCAGCAGGGGAGGGACGAAAGACAAGAACACTGAAGCTTTCTTT.

This clone appeared many times. The genes are TRBV4-1 and TRBJ2-5, with TRBD2 matching 7 bases. The germline V gene encodes CDR1 MGHRA and CDR2 YSYEKL. V was clipped by 1 base and J by 1 base; unmatched bases: 3. The CDR3 covers 15 residues. The CDR3 sequence: CASSQGAGFQETQYF. CDR3 bases: TGCGCCAGCAGCCAAGGAGCGGGATTCCAAGAGACCCAGTACTTC.

The chain joins TRBV5-8 to TRBJ2-7, with a possible D match to TRBD2 (6 bases). This CDR3 has 15 residues. Germline V gene lookup returns CDR1 SGHTS and CDR2 YDEGEE. The V end was cut by 4 bases, the J end by 1 base, with 15 bases between. CDR3 in amino acids: CASSLFLGGSYEQYV. CDR3 nucleotides: TGTGCCAGCAGCCTTTTTCTGGGGGGTTCCTACGAGCAGTACGTC.

This clone turned up a few times. The V and J genes are TRBV5-1 and TRBJ1-2, with D perhaps matching TRBD1 (5 bases). Per germline, CDR1 SGHRS and CDR2 YFSETQ. There are 14 residues in the CDR3. V was pared by 0 bases and J by 3 bases, with 9 bases between. CDR3 protein: CASSLDPGDYGYTF. In DNA, the CDR3 is TGCGCCAGCAGCTTGGATCCGGGGGACTATGGCTACACCTTC.